The 18 T cell receptor beta chains below come from one sample, sequenced in a study of cytomegalovirus exposure and HLA in healthy donors. PCR employed 60 Vbeta and 13 Jbeta primers. Clones were read by immunoSEQ multiplex PCR, and TCRdb kept only the in-frame ones, dropping some. This sample has some 180,000 clones, with roughly 84% found just once. Sequencing was carried out using PBMCs. These receptor sequences come from a man aged 25-45 years in good health and CMV-seropositive.

This clone was seen only once. The chain uses TRBV30 and TRBJ1-3, with unresolved D. Trimming removed 5 bases from V and 4 bases from J, with 9 bases in between. The germline V gene encodes CDR1 GTSNPN and CDR2 SVGIG (reference sequence). This CDR3 spans 12 amino acids. The CDR3 bases are TGTGCCTGGGACACGGGGGGAAACACCATATATTTT. The encoded protein is CAWDTGGNTIYF.

The chain joins TRBV5-6 to TRBJ2-5; D might be TRBD2 (6 bases). The CDR3 extends over 16 amino acids. Germline CDR1 reads SGHDT; CDR2 reads YYEEEE. Deletions cut 4 bases from V and 1 base from J, with 17 bases between. Written as DNA, the CDR3 is TGTGCCAGCAGCCCAGGAGCGGGCGACTTCCAAGAGACCCAGTACTTC. Amino acid sequence: CASSPGAGDFQETQYF.

V and J are TRBV7-9 and TRBJ2-2; D not resolved. Deletions cut 1 base from V and 6 bases from J, with 3 bases between. The CDR3 sequence is 12 residues long. CDR1 SEHNR and CDR2 FQNEAQ come from the germline V gene (reference sequence). The chain's CDR3 is CASSLDSGELFF. The CDR3 DNA reads TGTGCCAGCAGCTTAGACTCCGGGGAGCTGTTTTTT. The full variable domain, completed using reference TRBV7-9 and TRBJ2-2, is DTGVSQNPRHKITKRGQNVTFRCDPISEHNRLYWYRQTLGQGPEFLTYFQNEAQLEKSRLLSDRFSAERPKGSFSTLEIQRTEQGDSAMYLCASSLDSGELFFGEGSRLTVL.

The chain has TRBV19 and TRBJ2-7, with D possibly matching TRBD2 (5 bases). The CDR3 covers 14 residues. V was shortened by 5 bases and J by 2 bases, with 13 bases between the two germline ends. Per germline, CDR1 LNHDA and CDR2 SQIVND (reference sequence). The CDR3 spells CASSPRGEAYEQYV. CDR3 DNA: TGTGCCAGTAGTCCCCGGGGAGAAGCCTACGAGCAGTACGTC.

The V call is TRBV7-9, the J call TRBJ2-5, with D possibly matching TRBD2 (5 bases). The CDR3 spans 11 residues. Trimming took off 6 bases at V and 7 bases at J, with 9 bases between the two ends. CDR1 and CDR2 (germline): SEHNR, FQNEAQ (reference sequence). CDR3 sequence reads: CASREVGTQYF. In DNA form, the CDR3 reads TGTGCCAGCAGGGAGGTGGGGACCCAGTACTTC.

V and J are TRBV9 and TRBJ2-2, with TRBD2 matching over 11 bases. This CDR3 is built from 17 residues. CDR1 is SGDLS and CDR2 is YYNGEE in the germline V gene. The junction had 6 bases not matched to a gene; V was cut back by 0 bases and J by 5 bases. The CDR3 loop is CASSVGLAGGRTGELFF. The CDR3 DNA sequence: TGTGCCAGCAGCGTAGGGCTAGCGGGAGGACGAACCGGGGAGCTGTTTTTT.

V and J are TRBV27 and TRBJ2-1; 9 bases line up with TRBD1. Germline V gene sequence: CDR1 MNHEY, CDR2 SMNVEV (reference sequence). The CDR3 consists of 16 residues. V trimming: 7 bases; J trimming: 9 bases; junction bases outside the gene matches: 16. CDR3 sequence: CASTRRWDRARVEQFF. CDR3 DNA sequence: TGTGCCAGCACTCGACGGTGGGACAGGGCAAGAGTTGAGCAGTTCTTC.

This clone was seen once. This rearrangement joins TRBV7-9 to TRBJ2-1, with TRBD2 identical over 8 bases. The CDR3 runs to 15 residues. Trimming removed 4 bases from V and 8 bases from J; junction bases left unmatched: 10. CDR1 and CDR2 from the germline V gene are SEHNR and FQNEAQ (reference sequence). CDR3 sequence (DNA): TGTGCCAGCAGCTCTATAGCGGGAAGGTACGATGAGCAGTTCTTC. This sequence encodes CASSSIAGRYDEQFF. Full variable domain (remainder filled in from reference TRBV7-9 and TRBJ2-1): DTGVSQNPRHKITKRGQNVTFRCDPISEHNRLYWYRQTLGQGPEFLTYFQNEAQLEKSRLLSDRFSAERPKGSFSTLEIQRTEQGDSAMYLCASSSIAGRYDEQFFGPGTRLTVL.

This rearrangement joins TRBV5-1 to TRBJ2-5; D is unresolved. The germline V gene encodes CDR1 SGHRS and CDR2 YFSETQ. V was clipped by 1 base and J by 3 bases, with 10 bases between them. The CDR3 runs to 14 residues. Written as DNA, the CDR3 is TGCGCCAGCAGCTTGAACACGGGTGAAGAGACCCAGTACTTC. This gives the protein CASSLNTGEETQYF.

This chain uses TRBV2 with TRBJ1-1; TRBD1 matches at 10 bases. The CDR3 totals 20 residues. CDR1 and CDR2 from the germline V gene are SNHLY and FYNNEI. J lost 5 bases, V lost 6 bases, and 24 bases had no gene match. CDR3 sequence (DNA): TGTGCCAGCAGCGTCTCGCGGACAAATTGGGACAGGGGTGTTAGTACTGAAGCTTTCTTT. Protein sequence: CASSVSRTNWDRGVSTEAFF.

The chain joins TRBV19 to TRBJ1-1; no reliable D call. This CDR3 has 14 residues. Trimming pared 3 bases from V and 1 base from J, leaving 9 bases between. CDR1 is LNHDA, CDR2 SQIVND, per germline (reference sequence). CDR3: CASSIRGSNTEAFF. CDR3 DNA: TGTGCCAGTAGTATTAGAGGATCGAACACTGAAGCTTTCTTT.

The CDR3 region is CASSVSETKNTEAFF. In DNA form, the CDR3 reads TGTGCCAGCAGCGTTTCGGAGACTAAGAACACTGAAGCTTTCTTT. This rearrangement joins TRBV9 to TRBJ1-1; D not resolved. The germline V gene has CDR1 SGDLS and CDR2 YYNGEE. The ends were cut back, 2 bases at V and 1 base at J, with 12 bases in the middle. This CDR3 has 15 amino acids.

The V and J genes are TRBV7-2 and TRBJ1-2; D remains unclear. Trimming took off 0 bases at V and 0 bases at J, with 8 bases between the two ends. Germline V gene sequence: CDR1 SGHTA, CDR2 FQGNSA. The CDR3 runs 15 residues. Here the CDR3 DNA reads TGTGCCAGCAGCTTAGCCCCGTATGCTAACTATGGCTACACCTTC. This encodes CASSLAPYANYGYTF.

The table lists this clone with a count of one. The chain links TRBV29-1 to TRBJ2-7, with no clear D. With 4 bases removed from V and 3 bases from J, the gap between germline ends came to 16 bases. The CDR3 is made up of 14 amino acids. Germline CDR1 SQVTM, CDR2 ANQGSEA. CDR3 amino acids: CSVVAGGTDYEQYF. The CDR3 bases are TGCAGCGTTGTGGCTGGCGGAACTGACTACGAGCAGTACTTC.

This chain links TRBV5-1 with TRBJ2-3; 9 bases align to TRBD2. CDR1 and CDR2 from the germline V gene are SGHRS and YFSETQ. The CDR3 contains 15 residues. The J segment lost 3 bases and the V segment lost 3 bases, leaving 5 bases of the junction unmatched. DNA for the CDR3: TGCGCCAGCAGCTCACAGCGGGAGGCTACAGATACGCAGTATTTT. It specifies CASSSQREATDTQYF. Together with reference TRBV5-1 and TRBJ2-3, the CDR3 gives the full variable domain: KAGVTQTPRYLIKTRGQQVTLSCSPISGHRSVSWYQQTPGQGLQFLFEYFSETQRNKGNFPGRFSGRQFSNSRSEMNVSTLELGDSALYLCASSSQREATDTQYFGPGTRLTVL.

The count of this clone is one. The rearrangement uses TRBV6-5 and TRBJ1-2; 9 bases align to TRBD1. V was clipped by 6 bases and J by 6 bases; unmatched bases: 5. This CDR3 has 13 residues. The germline CDR1 and CDR2 sequences are MNHEY and SVGAGI. The CDR3 protein is CASSRDRADGYTF. In DNA form, the CDR3 reads TGTGCCAGCAGCAGGGACAGGGCGGATGGCTACACCTTC.

The chain recombines TRBV4-3 with TRBJ1-2; tentative D call: TRBD1 (6 bases). The CDR3 is 18 amino acids. Per the germline V gene, CDR1 is LGHNA and CDR2 is YSLEER. Trimming left V 0 bases short and J 8 bases short, with 25 bases between. The CDR3 here is CASSQDPQGRSLVGGYTF. CDR3 bases: TGCGCCAGCAGCCAAGATCCCCAGGGGCGTTCTCTCGTGGGAGGCTACACCTTC.

This sequence joins TRBV2 and TRBJ2-1; TRBD2 agrees at 8 bases. Unmatched junction bases numbered 13, after V lost 5 bases and J lost 10 bases. The CDR3 is made up of 15 amino acids. From germline, CDR1 is SNHLY and CDR2 FYNNEI. The CDR3 loop reads CASSLTGGPRSEQFF. CDR3 bases: TGTGCCAGCAGTCTGACGGGAGGGCCCCGATCAGAGCAGTTCTTC. Combining the CDR3 with reference TRBV2 and TRBJ2-1 gives the whole variable domain EPEVTQTPSHQVTQMGQEVILRCVPISNHLYFYWYRQILGQKVEFLVSFYNNEISEKSEIFDDQFSVERPDGSNFTLKIRSTKLEDSAMYFCASSLTGGPRSEQFFGPGTRLTVL.